This TCR beta chain was recovered during a study of OX40 agonist ivuxolimab in advanced cancers. Study overall: Three patients, one with hepatocellular carcinoma and two with cutaneous melanoma, achieved partial responses.

Repertoires were generated with immunoSEQ multiplex PCR, while TCRdb's copy carries only in-frame clones and drops some. The profile shows about 84,000 clones, roughly 87% of them singletons. The CDR3 runs 14 residues. V was shortened by 4 bases and J by 4 bases, with 13 bases between the two germline ends. Germline assignment: CDR1 SGHRS and CDR2 YFSETQ. Material: CD4+ or CD8+ T cells sorted from blood, obtained in a trial of the OX40 agonist ivuxolimab. The sequence was collected from an adult with an advanced solid tumor such as melanoma, head and neck, liver or kidney cancer. The chain employs TRBV5-1 and TRBJ2-3; tentatively, D is TRBD2 (6 bases). Written as DNA, the CDR3 is TGCGCCAGCAGCCGTGGGGGGACCTCAGATACGCAGTATTTT. Translating gives CASSRGGTSDTQYF.